These 12 T cell receptor beta chains share one sample of origin, sequenced in a study of T cells in Graves' hyperthyroidism and ophthalmopathy. Amplification yielded TCR beta CDR3 regions, with RNA transcripts as the source. First-round RT-PCR of the TCR CDR3 relied on the HTBI primer set. MiXCR was run by TCRdb on the multiplex PCR reads, yielding one entry per CDR3 protein. The sample comprises around 540,000 distinct CDR3 sequences, roughly 46% of which are singletons, and 8.2% rests with the top ten. Sequences were obtained from peripheral blood or thyroid tissue (not recorded which). These receptors were collected from a woman between 18 and 29 years old with Graves' hyperthyroidism.

The chain carries TRBV29-1 and TRBJ2-2; the D is unclear. The CDR3 sequence is 14 residues long. Trimming took off 4 bases at V and 4 bases at J, with 13 bases between the two ends. The germline gives CDR1 SQVTM, CDR2 ANQGSEA. The chain's CDR3 is CSVGWGGRTGELFF. For the CDR3, the DNA is TGCAGCGTTGGTTGGGGTGGGCGCACCGGGGAGCTGTTTTTT.

The chain joins TRBV5-5 to TRBJ1-1, with TRBD1 identical over 7 bases. There are 16 residues in the CDR3. Germline-derived CDR1 and CDR2 are SGHKS and YYEKEE (reference sequence). With 3 bases clipped from V and 0 bases from J, the junction kept 8 bases outside the gene matches. The CDR3 sequence is CASSSDGGQMNTEAFF. The CDR3 nucleotides are TGTGCCAGCAGCTCGGACGGGGGACAGATGAACACTGAAGCTTTCTTT.

The CDR3 DNA reads as TGTGCCAGCAGCCGAGACAGGGGAGCATGGTACTTC. This encodes CASSRDRGAWYF. The chain links TRBV10-3 to TRBJ2-5; 8 bases agree with TRBD1. Germline CDR1 is ENHRY and CDR2 is SYGVKD. J lost 13 bases, V lost 10 bases, and 14 bases had no gene match. CDR3 size: 12 residues.

This chain links TRBV2 with TRBJ1-1; 10 bases are shared with TRBD1. The trim removed 7 bases at V and 2 bases at J, leaving 4 bases unmatched. This CDR3 comprises 14 residues. The germline V gene has CDR1 SNHLY and CDR2 FYNNEI. CDR3 DNA: TGTGCCAGCAAGAGGGACAGGGGAAACACTGAAGCTTTCTTT. Its translation: CASKRDRGNTEAFF.

The rearrangement uses TRBV20-1 and TRBJ1-4; TRBD1 matches at 10 bases. Germline V CDR1 and CDR2: DFQATT, SNEGSKA (reference sequence). The CDR3 covers 13 residues. CDR3 in DNA: TGCAGCGTAGGGACAGGGGAGGATGAAAAACTGTTTTTT. This sequence encodes CSVGTGEDEKLFF.

J is TRBJ1-1 and V is TRBV29-1; D call uncertain. V was trimmed by 5 bases and J by 14 bases, leaving 21 bases between them. The CDR3 sequence is 12 residues long. Germline V gives CDR1 SQVTM, CDR2 ANQGSEA. The CDR3: CSVSGDVNEQFF. CDR3 bases: TGCAGCGTTTCCGGAGACGTCAATGAGCAGTTCTTT.

V and J are TRBV20-1 and TRBJ2-5; TRBD2 agrees at 11 bases. Trimming took 5 bases from V and 0 from J; bases not matched to a gene: 5. This CDR3 is built from 15 residues. Germline CDR1 DFQATT, CDR2 SNEGSKA (reference sequence). As DNA, the CDR3 is TGCAGTGCTGAGGGACTAGCGGCCTACCAAGAGACCCAGTACTTC. Protein product: CSAEGLAAYQETQYF.

The gene calls are TRBV2 and TRBJ2-2; 10 positions match TRBD2. V gave up 11 bases and J gave up 2 bases; unmatched junction bases: 14. Looked up from germline, CDR1 is SNHLY and CDR2 is FYNNEI. This CDR3 has 17 residues. The CDR3, as DNA: TGTGCCCGCACCGGGACAGCGGGAGGGAGTAACACCGGGGAGCTGTTTTTT. This translates into CARTGTAGGSNTGELFF. The full variable domain, in which reference TRBV2 and TRBJ2-2 provide the parts outside the CDR3, is EPEVTQTPSHQVTQMGQEVILRCVPISNHLYFYWYRQILGQKVEFLVSFYNNEISEKSEIFDDQFSVERPDGSNFTLKIRSTKLEDSAMYFCARTGTAGGSNTGELFFGEGSRLTVL.

To note about this clonotype: Germline is not matched at one junction end, which may reflect a read error. V usage is TRBV2 and J usage is TRBJ1-2; TRBD1 matches 9 bases. This CDR3 spans 15 amino acids. From germline, CDR1 is SNHLY and CDR2 FYNNEI. The CDR3 is CAGRETGGKDYGYTF. Here the CDR3 DNA reads TGTGCCGGCAGAGAGACAGGGGGGAAGGACTATGGCTACACCTTC.

This clonotype has more than one count but fewer than ten. The chain uses TRBV10-3 and TRBJ2-7; 11 nucleotides line up with TRBD2. V dropped 3 bases and J dropped 2; count of bases not matched to a gene: 3. CDR1 and CDR2 from the germline V gene are ENHRY and SYGVKD. The CDR3 spans 15 residues. CDR3: CAISERGLAAYEQYF. Written as DNA, the CDR3 is TGTGCCATCAGTGAAAGGGGACTAGCGGCCTACGAGCAGTACTTC.

This chain links TRBV10-3 with TRBJ2-5; 11 bases match TRBD1. Germline CDR1 ENHRY, CDR2 SYGVKD. V was clipped by 6 bases and J by 5 bases; unmatched bases: 5. This CDR3 has 14 amino acids. The CDR3 sequence is CAISGDRGLETQYF. CDR3 DNA: TGTGCCATCAGCGGGGACAGGGGGTTGGAGACCCAGTACTTC.

The chain is built from TRBV24-1 and TRBJ1-2, with D unresolved. Germline assignment: CDR1 KGHDR and CDR2 SFDVKD. This CDR3 is built from 14 residues. The ends were cut back, 2 bases at V and 4 bases at J, with 10 bases in the middle. CDR3 sequence reads: CATSDSKFGYGYTF. In nucleotides, the CDR3 is TGTGCCACCAGTGATTCGAAATTTGGCTATGGCTACACCTTC.